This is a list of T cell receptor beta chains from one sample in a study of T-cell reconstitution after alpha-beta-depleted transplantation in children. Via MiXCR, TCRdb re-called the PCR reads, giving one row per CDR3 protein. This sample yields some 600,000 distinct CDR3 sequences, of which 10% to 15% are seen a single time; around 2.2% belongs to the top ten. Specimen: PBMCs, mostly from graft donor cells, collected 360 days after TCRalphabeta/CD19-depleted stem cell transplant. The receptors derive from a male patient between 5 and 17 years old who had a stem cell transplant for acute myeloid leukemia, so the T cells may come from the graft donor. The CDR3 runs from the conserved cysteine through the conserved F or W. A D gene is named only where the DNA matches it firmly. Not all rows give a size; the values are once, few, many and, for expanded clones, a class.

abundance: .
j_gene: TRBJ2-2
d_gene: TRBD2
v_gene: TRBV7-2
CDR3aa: CASSPIAGVPGELFF
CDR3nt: TGTGCCAGCAGCCCAATAGCGGGAGTTCCCGGGGAGCTGTTTTTT

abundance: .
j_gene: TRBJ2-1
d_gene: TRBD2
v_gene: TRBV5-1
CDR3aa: CASSSSYSGFSYNEQFF
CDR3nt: TGCGCCAGCAGCTCCTCCTATAGCGGGTTCTCCTACAATGAGCAGTTCTTC

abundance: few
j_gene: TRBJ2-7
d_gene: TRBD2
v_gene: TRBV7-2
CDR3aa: CASKMSALSGEGYEQYF
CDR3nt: TGTGCCAGCAAAATGTCGGCTCTAAGCGGGGAAGGCTACGAGCAGTACTTC

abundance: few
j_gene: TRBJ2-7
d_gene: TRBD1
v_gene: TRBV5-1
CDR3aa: CASSLRRDRLHEQYF
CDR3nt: TGCGCCAGCAGCTTGAGGCGGGACAGGTTGCACGAGCAGTACTTC

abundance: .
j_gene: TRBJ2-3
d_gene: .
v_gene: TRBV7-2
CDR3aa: CASSFPGVGQYF
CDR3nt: TGTGCCAGCAGCTTTCCGGGAGTAGGCCAGTATTTT

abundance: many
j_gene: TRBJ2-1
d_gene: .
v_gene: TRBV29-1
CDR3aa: CSVEESQGLSEQFF
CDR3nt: TGCAGCGTTGAAGAATCCCAGGGGCTTAGTGAGCAGTTCTTC

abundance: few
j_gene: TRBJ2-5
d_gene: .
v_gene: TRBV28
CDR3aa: CASSPQNLQETQYF
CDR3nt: TGTGCCAGCAGTCCTCAGAACCTCCAAGAGACCCAGTACTTC

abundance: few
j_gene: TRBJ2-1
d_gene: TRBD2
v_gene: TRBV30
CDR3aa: CAWSPRLAGGEGNEQFF
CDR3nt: TGTGCCTGGAGTCCCCGACTAGCGGGAGGGGAAGGTAATGAGCAGTTCTTC

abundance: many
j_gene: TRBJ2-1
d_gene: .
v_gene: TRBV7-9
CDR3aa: CASSYRDSYNEQFF
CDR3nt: TGTGCCAGCAGCTACCGGGACTCATACAATGAGCAGTTCTTC

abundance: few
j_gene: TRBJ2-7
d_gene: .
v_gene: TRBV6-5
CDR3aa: CASSSPEGSIHEQYF
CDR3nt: TGTGCCAGCAGTTCCCCGGAGGGGTCTATCCACGAGCAGTACTTC

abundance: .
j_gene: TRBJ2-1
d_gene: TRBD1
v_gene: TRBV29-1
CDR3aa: CSVEGTGNSSYNEQFF
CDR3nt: TGCAGCGTTGAAGGGACAGGGAACAGCTCCTACAATGAGCAGTTCTTC

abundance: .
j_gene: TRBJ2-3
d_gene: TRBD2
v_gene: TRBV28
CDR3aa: CASSLLLAGETDTQYF
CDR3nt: TGTGCCAGCAGTCTGCTACTAGCGGGAGAAACAGATACGCAGTATTTT

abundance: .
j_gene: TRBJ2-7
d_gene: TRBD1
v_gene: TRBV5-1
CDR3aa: CACSSPGQGIREQYF
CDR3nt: TGCGCCTGCAGCTCCCCGGGACAGGGTATCCGCGAGCAGTACTTC

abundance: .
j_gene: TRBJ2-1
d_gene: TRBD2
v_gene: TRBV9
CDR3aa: CASSVSGGNEQFF
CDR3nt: TGTGCCAGCAGCGTAAGCGGGGGAAATGAGCAGTTCTTC

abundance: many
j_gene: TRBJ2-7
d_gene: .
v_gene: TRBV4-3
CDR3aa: CASSQERGGGCQYF
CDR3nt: TGCGCCAGCAGCCAAGAGAGGGGTGGGGGTTGCCAGTACTTC

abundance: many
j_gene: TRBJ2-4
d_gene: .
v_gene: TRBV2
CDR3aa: CASSDVRGKNIQYF
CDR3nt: TGTGCCAGCAGTGACGTTCGGGGGAAAAACATTCAGTACTTC

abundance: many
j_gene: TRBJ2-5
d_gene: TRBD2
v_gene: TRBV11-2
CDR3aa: CASSLLGGVLSGRLETQYF
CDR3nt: TGTGCCAGCAGCTTATTAGGGGGGGTCCTTAGCGGGAGGTTGGAGACCCAGTACTTC

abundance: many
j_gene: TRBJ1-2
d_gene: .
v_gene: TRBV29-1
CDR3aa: CSVLLDGPFNYGYTF
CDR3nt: TGCAGCGTCCTCTTGGACGGACCATTTAACTATGGCTACACCTTC

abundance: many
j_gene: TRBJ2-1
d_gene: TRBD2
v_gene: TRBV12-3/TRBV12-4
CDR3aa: CASSLPTSGYNEQFF
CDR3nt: TGTGCCAGCAGTTTGCCGACTAGCGGCTACAATGAGCAGTTCTTC

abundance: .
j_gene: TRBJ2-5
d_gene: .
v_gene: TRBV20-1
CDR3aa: CSARLTGGQETQYF
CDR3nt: TGCAGTGCTAGGTTGACTGGGGGCCAAGAGACCCAGTACTTC

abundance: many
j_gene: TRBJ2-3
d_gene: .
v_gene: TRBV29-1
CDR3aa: CSVEDTGIRTDTQYF
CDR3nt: TGCAGCGTTGAAGACACGGGAATCCGGACAGATACGCAGTATTTT

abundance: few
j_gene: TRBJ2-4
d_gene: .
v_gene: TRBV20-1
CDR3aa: CSARDYGGLAKNIQYF
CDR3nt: TGCAGTGCTAGAGATTACGGGGGACTAGCCAAAAACATTCAGTACTTC

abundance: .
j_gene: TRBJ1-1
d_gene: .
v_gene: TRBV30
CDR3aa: CAWILTEAFF
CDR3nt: TGTGCCTGGATTCTCACTGAAGCTTTCTTT

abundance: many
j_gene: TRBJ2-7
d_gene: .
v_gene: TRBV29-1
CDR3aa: CSVPGRSTYEQYF
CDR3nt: TGCAGCGTTCCCGGACGGTCGACCTACGAGCAGTACTTC

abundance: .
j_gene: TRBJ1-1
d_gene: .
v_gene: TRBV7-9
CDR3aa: CASSLGGPYQAFF
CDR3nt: TGTGCCAGCAGCTTAGGGGGACCTTATCAAGCTTTCTTT

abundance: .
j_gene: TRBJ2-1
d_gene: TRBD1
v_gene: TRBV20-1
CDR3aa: CTSGDRLVGEQFF
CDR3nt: TGCACCTCCGGGGACAGGCTGGTAGGTGAGCAGTTCTTC

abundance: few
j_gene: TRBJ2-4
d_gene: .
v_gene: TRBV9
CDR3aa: CASSVDGVAKNIQYF
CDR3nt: TGTGCCAGCAGCGTAGATGGGGTAGCCAAAAACATTCAGTACTTC

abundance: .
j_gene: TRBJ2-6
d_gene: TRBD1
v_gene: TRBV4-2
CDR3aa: CASSRTGGAGGANVLTF
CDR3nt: TGTGCCAGCAGCCGGACAGGGGGCGCAGGTGGGGCCAACGTCCTGACTTTC

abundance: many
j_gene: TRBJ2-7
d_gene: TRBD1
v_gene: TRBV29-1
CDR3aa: CSVVGGFTYEQYF
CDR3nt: TGCAGCGTTGTAGGGGGCTTCACCTACGAGCAGTACTTC

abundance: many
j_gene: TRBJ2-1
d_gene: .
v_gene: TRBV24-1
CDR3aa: CATDSSGDREQFF
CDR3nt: TGTGCCACCGATTCCTCAGGGGATAGAGAGCAGTTCTTC

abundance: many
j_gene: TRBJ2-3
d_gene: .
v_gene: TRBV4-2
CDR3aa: CASSQGGNSLGQYF
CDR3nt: TGTGCCAGCAGCCAAGGAGGAAACTCCCTGGGGCAGTATTTT

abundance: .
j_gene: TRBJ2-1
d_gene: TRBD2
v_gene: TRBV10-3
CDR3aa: CAISEFGGTSGRAQYNEQFF
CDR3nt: TGTGCCATCAGTGAGTTCGGGGGGACTAGCGGGAGGGCCCAGTACAATGAGCAGTTCTTC

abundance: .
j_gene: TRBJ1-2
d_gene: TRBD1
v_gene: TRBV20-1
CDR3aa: CSAEDREKVTGYTF
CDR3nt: TGCAGTGCTGAAGACAGGGAAAAGGTTACTGGCTACACCTTC

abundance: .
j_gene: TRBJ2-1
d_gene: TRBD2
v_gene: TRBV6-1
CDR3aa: CASAFSSGMGYEQFF
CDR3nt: TGTGCCAGCGCCTTTTCTAGCGGGATGGGTTATGAGCAGTTCTTC

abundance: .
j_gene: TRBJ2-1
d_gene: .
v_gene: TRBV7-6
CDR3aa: CASSPPHFWAYNEQFF
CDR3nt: TGTGCCAGCAGCCCCCCCCATTTCTGGGCCTACAATGAGCAGTTCTTC